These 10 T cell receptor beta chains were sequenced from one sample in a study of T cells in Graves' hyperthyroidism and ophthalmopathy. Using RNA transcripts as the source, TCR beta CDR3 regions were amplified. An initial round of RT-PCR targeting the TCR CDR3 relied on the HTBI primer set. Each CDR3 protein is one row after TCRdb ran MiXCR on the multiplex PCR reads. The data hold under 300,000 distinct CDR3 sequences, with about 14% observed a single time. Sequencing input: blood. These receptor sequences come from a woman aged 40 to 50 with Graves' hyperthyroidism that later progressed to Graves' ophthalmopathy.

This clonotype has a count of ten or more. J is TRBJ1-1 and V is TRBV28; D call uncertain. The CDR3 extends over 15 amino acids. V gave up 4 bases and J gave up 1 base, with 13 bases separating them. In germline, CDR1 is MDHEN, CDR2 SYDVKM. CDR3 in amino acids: CASSYTGGENTEAFF. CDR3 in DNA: TGTGCCAGCAGTTACACCGGTGGCGAGAACACTGAAGCTTTCTTT.

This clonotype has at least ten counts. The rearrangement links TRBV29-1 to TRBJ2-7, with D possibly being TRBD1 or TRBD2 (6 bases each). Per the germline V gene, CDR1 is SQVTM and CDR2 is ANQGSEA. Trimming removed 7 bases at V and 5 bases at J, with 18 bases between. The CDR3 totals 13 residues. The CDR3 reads CSARGRQVNEQYF. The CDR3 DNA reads TGCAGCGCCCGGGGGCGACAGGTCAACGAGCAGTACTTC.

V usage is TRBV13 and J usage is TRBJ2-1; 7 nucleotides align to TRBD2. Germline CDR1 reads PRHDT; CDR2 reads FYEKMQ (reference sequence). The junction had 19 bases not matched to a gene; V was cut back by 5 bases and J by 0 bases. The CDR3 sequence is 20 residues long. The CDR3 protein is CASSNGLGFSGPSSYNEQFF. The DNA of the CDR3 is TGTGCCAGCAGCAATGGACTTGGGTTTAGCGGGCCCAGCTCCTACAATGAGCAGTTCTTC.

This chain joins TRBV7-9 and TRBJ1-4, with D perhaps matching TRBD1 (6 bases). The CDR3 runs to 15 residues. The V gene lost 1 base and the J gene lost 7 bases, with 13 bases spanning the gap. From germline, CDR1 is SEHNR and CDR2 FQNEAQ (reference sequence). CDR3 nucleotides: TGTGCCAGCAGCTTAGGAGTACAGGGAGGTGAAAAACTGTTTTTT. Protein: CASSLGVQGGEKLFF.

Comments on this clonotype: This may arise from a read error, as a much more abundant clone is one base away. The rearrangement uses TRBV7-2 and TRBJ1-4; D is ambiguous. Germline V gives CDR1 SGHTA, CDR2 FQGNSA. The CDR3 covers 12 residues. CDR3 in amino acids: CASSSPSEKLLF. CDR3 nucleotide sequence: TGTGCCAGCAGCTCCCCTAGTGAAAAACTGCTTTTT.

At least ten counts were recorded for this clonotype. Here the CDR3 DNA reads TGTGCCAGCAGTCGGGGGGAGTCACCCCTCCACTTT. It yields the protein CASSRGESPLHF. The chain is built from TRBV12-3 or TRBV12-4 and TRBJ1-6, with D maybe TRBD1 (5 bases). V was shortened by 5 bases and J by 10 bases, with 9 bases between the two germline ends. The CDR3 length is 12 residues.

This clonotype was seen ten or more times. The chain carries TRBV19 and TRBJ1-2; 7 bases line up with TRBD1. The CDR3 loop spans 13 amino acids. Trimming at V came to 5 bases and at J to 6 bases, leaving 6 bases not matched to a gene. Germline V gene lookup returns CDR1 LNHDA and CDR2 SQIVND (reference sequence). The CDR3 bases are TGTGCCAGTAGTCCCTCAGGGGGTCATGGCTACACCTTC. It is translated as CASSPSGGHGYTF.

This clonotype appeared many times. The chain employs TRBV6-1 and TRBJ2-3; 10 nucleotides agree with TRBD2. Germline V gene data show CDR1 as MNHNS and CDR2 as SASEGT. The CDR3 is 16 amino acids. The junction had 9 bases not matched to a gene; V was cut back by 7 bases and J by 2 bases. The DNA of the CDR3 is TGTGCCAGCACCTCACGACTAGCGGGTTTCACAGATACGCAGTATTTT. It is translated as CASTSRLAGFTDTQYF.

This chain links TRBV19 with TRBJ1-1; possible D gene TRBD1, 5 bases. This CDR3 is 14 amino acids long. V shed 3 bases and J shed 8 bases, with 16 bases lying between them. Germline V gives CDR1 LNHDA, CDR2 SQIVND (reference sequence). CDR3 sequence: CASSIGGDVAEAFF. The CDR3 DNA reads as TGTGCCAGTAGTATCGGGGGGGATGTGGCCGAAGCTTTCTTT.

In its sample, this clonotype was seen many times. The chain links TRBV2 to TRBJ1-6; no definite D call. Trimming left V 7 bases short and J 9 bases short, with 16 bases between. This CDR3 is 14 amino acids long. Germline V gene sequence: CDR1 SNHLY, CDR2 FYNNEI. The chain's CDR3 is CASTTTPKVSPLHF. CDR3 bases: TGTGCCAGCACCACTACCCCAAAGGTTTCACCCCTCCACTTT.